A selection of T cell receptor beta chains follows, all from one sample in a study of tumor-infiltrating lymphocytes in primary liver carcinoma. TCRdb ran MiXCR on the multiplex PCR reads and lists one entry per CDR3 protein. The repertoire has about 120,000 distinct CDR3 sequences, approximately 70% of them found once; the top ten carry around 9.3%. The sample was liver tumor tissue from sampling region 1. Receptor source: a woman aged 55-69 years with primary liver carcinoma and hepatitis B virus infection. Both conserved end residues are part of each CDR3. The D gene is left open where the match is weak. Size values are once, few and many counts, or a class for expanded clones, and some rows have none.

D gene	J gene	CDR3 length	clone size	V gene	CDR3 DNA	CDR3 protein
-	TRBJ1-1	13	-	TRBV11-2	TGTGCCAGCAGCTTAGGGGGGCTAACCGGAGCTTTCTTT	CASSLGGLTGAFF
-	TRBJ1-5	16	few	TRBV28	TGTGCCAGCAGTTTACCCCGCGTAGGAAGCAATCAGCCCCAGCATTTT	CASSLPRVGSNQPQHF
-	TRBJ2-5	15	-	TRBV5-1	TGCGCCAGCAGCATCGGGACAGCCCGTCTGGAGGGCCAGTACTTC	CASSIGTARLEGQYF
-	TRBJ2-1	14	-	TRBV11-2	TGTGCCAACAGCTTAGATACCCAGTGTAATGAGCAGTTCTTC	CANSLDTQCNEQFF
-	TRBJ2-1	15	-	TRBV5-6	TGTGCCAGCAGCTTGGGTTTCGTGGGGGGCAATGAGCAGTTATTC	CASSLGFVGGNEQLF
-	TRBJ1-2	13	-	TRBV10-1	TGCGCCAGCAGTGACAGGCGGAAATATGGCTACACCTTC	CASSDRRKYGYTF
-	TRBJ2-7	12	many	TRBV29-1	TGCAGCGTGAGGAGTAGCTCCTACGAGCAGTACTTC	CSVRSSSYEQYF
TRBD1	TRBJ1-1	15	-	TRBV7-9	TGTGCCAGCAGCTCCCTAGGGACAGTCGACACTGAAGCTTTCTTT	CASSSLGTVDTEAFF
-	TRBJ1-2	19	-	TRBV28	TGTGCCAGCAGTCCCGTCCCAGAGGGCGCCGCGTTTGGGATCTATGGGTACACCTTC	CASSPVPEGAAFGIYGYTF
TRBD2	TRBJ2-5	15	many	TRBV29-1	TGCAGCGTAAGCAAACTAGCGGGAGTTGAAGAGACCCAGTACTTC	CSVSKLAGVEETQYF
TRBD1	TRBJ1-3	16	many	TRBV11-2	TGTGCCAGCAGCAACGACAGGGCAACCCCTGGAAACACCATATATTTT	CASSNDRATPGNTIYF
-	TRBJ2-7	18	-	TRBV25-1	TGTGCCAGCAAACCGGGACAGGGGTCTAGCGGGAGGCACTACGAGCAGTACTTC	CASKPGQGSSGRHYEQYF
-	TRBJ1-1	15	-	TRBV6-4	TGTGCCAGCAGTGCAGAGGGGCGGGGAGGGACTGAAGCTTTCTTT	CASSAEGRGGTEAFF
TRBD1	TRBJ1-5	15	many	TRBV6-5	TGTGCCAGCAGTAAGACAGGGCTTGGCAATCAGCCCCAGCATTTT	CASSKTGLGNQPQHF
-	TRBJ2-4	17	-	TRBV28	TGTGCCAGCAGCTACTCCCGCAGTGGCATGGGAGGAAACATTCAGTACTTC	CASSYSRSGMGGNIQYF
TRBD2	TRBJ2-1	15	-	TRBV20-1	TGCAGTGCTAGGAGTCTAGCGGGAGGGGGTAATGAGCAGTTCTTC	CSARSLAGGGNEQFF
-	TRBJ2-7	13	many	TRBV6-5	TGTGCCAGCAGTTACGCAGCAGCGAACGAGCAGTACTTC	CASSYAAANEQYF
-	TRBJ1-2	11	-	TRBV7-9	TGTACCAGCAGTTTGGGGGATGGCTACACCTTC	CTSSLGDGYTF
-	TRBJ1-1	11	-	TRBV10-2	TGCGCCAGCAGTCGGGTCACTGATGCTTTCTTT	CASSRVTDAFF
-	TRBJ1-2	16	-	TRBV7-9	TGTGCCAGCAGCTTGTTCTTCGGGAGAGGGAACTATGGCTACACCTTC	CASSLFFGRGNYGYTF
-	TRBJ2-1	15	-	TRBV11-3	TGCGCCAGCAGCTTAGAGGTCCAGGGTCGCAAGGAGCAGTTCTTC	CASSLEVQGRKEQFF
TRBD2	TRBJ2-5	14	-	TRBV29-1	TGCGACGTTGTCAAGCGGGAGTCCCAAGAGACCCAGTACTTC	CDVVKRESQETQYF
-	TRBJ1-1	13	-	TRBV11-2	TGTGCTAACAGCCAACCCTCGAACACTGAAGCTTTCTTT	CANSQPSNTEAFF
TRBD1	TRBJ1-3	17	many	TRBV4-2	TGTGCCAGCAGCCAATATGGAGGGGGCTTTACCGGAAACACCATATATTTT	CASSQYGGGFTGNTIYF
-	TRBJ2-6	16	-	TRBV11-2	TGTGCCAGCAGCCCCCGAGGGACTTCAGGGACCAACGTCCTGACTTTC	CASSPRGTSGTNVLTF
TRBD2	TRBJ2-1	16	many	TRBV14	TGTGCCAGCAGCCAAGATCTTGGCGGGAGGGCCTTTGAGCAGTTCTTC	CASSQDLGGRAFEQFF
TRBD1	TRBJ2-2	17	-	TRBV5-1	TGCGCCAGCAGCTTGGTTAGCTCCGGGACAGGGTCCGGGGAGCTGTTTTTT	CASSLVSSGTGSGELFF
-	TRBJ2-6	17	-	TRBV6-1	TGTGCCAGCAGTGGGGGCTCGCGGGGCGCTGGGGCCAACGCCCTGACTTTC	CASSGGSRGAGANALTF
-	TRBJ2-7	13	-	TRBV11-3	TGTGCTAGCAGCTTAGATTTCGTTAGGCTGACCTACTTC	CASSLDFVRLTYF
-	TRBJ2-7	11	many	TRBV29-1	TGCAGCGTTGTTGGAGGGGGCGAGCAGTACTTC	CSVVGGGEQYF
-	TRBJ1-1	14	-	TRBV6-6	TGTGCCACCAGGCCCCAGGGAAGGGGGAGTGAAGCTTCCTTT	CATRPQGRGSEASF
-	TRBJ2-7	15	-	TRBV7-9	TGTGCCAGCAGCCAGGAGGAGAGTTCTTCCTACGAGCAGTACTTC	CASSQEESSSYEQYF
TRBD2	TRBJ2-1	16	many	TRBV11-2	TGTGCCAGCAGGAGACTAGCGGGAGGGCCGGGGGATGAGCAGTTCTTC	CASRRLAGGPGDEQFF
-	TRBJ2-7	14	many	TRBV29-1	TGCAGCGTCGGAGGGGGGCAGGGGACCTACGAGCAGTACTTC	CSVGGGQGTYEQYF
-	TRBJ1-6	14	-	TRBV11-2	TGTACCAACAGCTTTGGGGGGCATAATTCACCCCTCCACTTT	CTNSFGGHNSPLHF
-	TRBJ2-5	13	once	TRBV11-2	TGTGCAAGCAGCTTAGAATTCAAGGGGACACAGTACTTC	CASSLEFKGTQYF
-	TRBJ2-2	12	-	TRBV29-1	TGCAGCGCTGGGTGGGGGGCCGGGGAGCTGGTTTTT	CSAGWGAGELVF
-	TRBJ1-6	14	-	TRBV10-3	TGTGCCATCAGTGAAGGTTTCCATAATTCACCCCTCCACTTT	CAISEGFHNSPLHF
TRBD2	TRBJ2-3	15	-	TRBV11-2	TGTGTCAGCGACGGGGGACTAGCGGCCACAGATACGCAGTATTTT	CVSDGGLAATDTQYF
-	TRBJ2-1	15	many	TRBV11-2	TGTGCCAGCAGCCGCAGAGGGATAAAGAGGAATGAGCAGTTCTTC	CASSRRGIKRNEQFF
-	TRBJ1-5	14	-	TRBV28	TGTGCCCACCAATCTGGAGTTGGGAGACAGGCCCAGCATTTT	CAHQSGVGRQAQHF
TRBD1	TRBJ1-5	15	many	TRBV30	TGTGCCTGGAGCGTAACCACAGGGGGCACTCAGCCCCAGCATTTT	CAWSVTTGGTQPQHF